This T cell receptor beta chain was profiled in a study of naive and memory T cell subsets. The length of the CDR3 is 18 residues. TCR cDNA received a 3' ligated oligonucleotide that carried a UMI. Adult healthy volunteers gave 2.5 ml peripheral blood for whole-blood RNA. Reverse transcription used DNase-treated unsorted total RNA, aiming for roughly 1 to 1000 ng. Amplification of ligated cDNA took four PCR rounds with SP2 and nested alpha and beta constant primers. Blood and skin TCR RNA was reverse transcribed with alpha and beta constant primers. TCRdb redid the calling of the 5' RACE reads with MiXCR, one entry per CDR3 protein. The sample lists about 48,000 distinct CDR3 sequences, about 4.4% occurring once. At least ten counts were recorded for this clonotype.

The sequence derives from a female donor in good health. This chain uses TRBV12-2 with TRBJ2-6; the table gives TRBD1 as D, unverified against the DNA. TRBV12-2 is a listed pseudogene. In DNA form, the CDR3 reads TGTGCAAGTCGCTCGGACAGGGACATGAGCTCTGGGGCCAACGTCCTGACTTTC. Translation gives CASRSDRDMSSGANVLTF.